Only a few counts were recorded for the clone carrying this TCR beta chain. The target antigen is unknown. One entry per CDR3 protein results from TCRdb running MiXCR on the 5' RACE reads. The data hold nearly 350,000 distinct CDR3 sequences, with roughly 14% observed a single time. This entry comes from a study of CD8 T cells in ankylosing spondylitis. The V end was cut by 3 bases, the J end by 5 bases, with 13 bases between. Germline V gene data show CDR1 as SQVTM and CDR2 as ANQGSEA. CDR3 length equals 13 residues. Broader study findings: The study looked at matched synovial fluid samples from ankylosing spondylitis patients. Disease-linked clones were reported to be significantly enriched there. Relatively scarce in peripheral blood, disease-linked clones were CD8+.

This chain links TRBV29-1 with TRBJ1-1; the D is unclear. The sequenced sample consisted of blood, either unsorted or a sorted T cell fraction (not recorded which). The TCR sequence derives from a male donor with ankylosing spondylitis or in good health (not recorded which). CDR3 sequence: CSVEPKWGTEAFF. In nucleotides, the CDR3 is TGCAGCGTTGAGCCCAAATGGGGAACTGAAGCTTTCTTT.